These 21 T cell receptor beta chains came from one sample sequenced in a study of cytomegalovirus exposure and HLA in healthy donors. Use of 60 Vbeta and 13 Jbeta primers characterized the PCR. The data were produced by immunoSEQ multiplex PCR, yet TCRdb's version contains in-frame clones alone and is incomplete. The specimen's table records about 160,000 clones. Sequenced: PBMCs. Receptors were obtained from a man in his thirties or forties in good health and CMV-seronegative.

The rearrangement uses TRBV4-1 and TRBJ2-7; 11 bases fit TRBD2. CDR1 is MGHRA, CDR2 YSYEKL, per germline. CDR3 length equals 15 residues. The V gene end was trimmed by 3 bases and the J gene end by 4 bases; junction bases not matched to a gene: 5. The CDR3 region is CASSQQGTSGYEQYF. CDR3 coding DNA: TGCGCCAGCAGCCAGCAAGGGACTAGCGGTTACGAGCAGTACTTC.

Concerning this clone itself: This CDR3 is also generated by other DNA sequences in the sample. This rearrangement joins TRBV9 to TRBJ2-1; 9 nucleotides match TRBD2. Germline assignment: CDR1 SGDLS and CDR2 YYNGEE. CDR3 size: 15 residues. Trimming cost V 0 bases and J 4 bases; bases outside gene matches: 2. The CDR3 DNA sequence: TGTGCCAGCAGCGTAGAGCTAGCGGGGTACAATGAGCAGTTCTTC. Translated, it gives CASSVELAGYNEQFF.

The chain couples TRBV6-1 to TRBJ2-7; weak D call: TRBD1 (6 bases). CDR1 MNHNS and CDR2 SASEGT come from the germline V gene. The CDR3 extends over 15 amino acids. V was shortened by 6 bases and J by 6 bases, with 21 bases between the two germline ends. CDR3 DNA sequence: TGTGCCAGCAGGGACAGAGGACCAAACCTCTCCGAGCAGTACTTC. Translated: CASRDRGPNLSEQYF.

The chain joins TRBV7-2 to TRBJ1-6; tentatively, D is TRBD1 (6 bases). Trimming took off 5 bases at V and 6 bases at J, with 17 bases between the two ends. Germline CDR1 SGHTA, CDR2 FQGNSA. CDR3 size: 16 residues. Here the CDR3 reads CASSRNRVGANSPLHF. CDR3 nucleotides: TGTGCCAGCAGCCGTAACAGGGTTGGGGCTAATTCACCCCTCCACTTT.

J is TRBJ1-1 and V is TRBV5-8; D is possibly TRBD1 (6 bases). Germline V gene sequence: CDR1 SGHTS, CDR2 YDEGEE. V gave up 4 bases and J gave up 3 bases, with 16 bases separating them. The CDR3 is 15 residues long. CDR3 sequence (DNA): TGTGCCAGCAGCGGGGGCGGGGGTCGGTACACTGAAGCTTTCTTT. Translation: CASSGGGGRYTEAFF.

This chain connects TRBV30 to TRBJ2-7; D is perhaps TRBD2 (5 bases). V lost 0 bases and J 2 bases, leaving 11 bases between the germline ends. Germline CDR1 and CDR2: GTSNPN and SVGIG (reference sequence). This CDR3 region has 14 residues. This CDR3 is CAWSVGGNPYEQYF. CDR3 DNA: TGTGCCTGGAGTGTAGGAGGAAACCCCTACGAGCAGTACTTC. Based on the CDR3 plus reference TRBV30 and TRBJ2-7, the full variable domain is SQTIHQWPATLVQPVGSPLSLECTVEGTSNPNLYWYRQAAGRGLQLLFYSVGIGQISSEVPQNLSASRPQDRQFILSSKKLLLSDSGFYLCAWSVGGNPYEQYFGPGTRLTVT.

The chain carries TRBV27 and TRBJ1-4; D ambiguous. The germline V and J ends were trimmed by 6 bases and 5 bases, with 13 bases remaining between them. Germline V gene data show CDR1 as MNHEY and CDR2 as SMNVEV (reference sequence). The CDR3 is 14 amino acids. The CDR3: CASSYRQSNEKLFF. The DNA of the CDR3 is TGTGCCAGCAGCTACAGACAATCCAATGAAAAACTGTTTTTT.

This chain joins TRBV29-1 and TRBJ2-5, with D possibly being TRBD1 (5 bases). The V end lost 3 bases, the J end lost 2 bases, and 7 bases lay between the germline ends. CDR3 length equals 12 residues. CDR1 and CDR2 (germline): SQVTM, ANQGSEA. CDR3: CSVDTGQETQYF. Written as DNA, the CDR3 is TGCAGCGTTGATACAGGACAAGAGACCCAGTACTTC.

The J gene is TRBJ1-1, the V gene TRBV7-8, with 7 positions matching TRBD1. Per germline, CDR1 SGHVS and CDR2 FQNEAQ. The CDR3 has 18 amino acids. V was pared by 1 base and J by 3 bases, with 14 bases of the junction left unmatched. The CDR3 DNA reads as TGTGCCAGCAGCTTAGAACAGACAGGGAGTTTATTAGACACTGAAGCTTTCTTT. Its translation: CASSLEQTGSLLDTEAFF.

V gene TRBV6-5 combines with J gene TRBJ1-1; D gene ambiguous. CDR1 MNHEY and CDR2 SVGAGI come from the germline V gene. The CDR3 is 14 amino acids. Trimming took 5 bases from V and 1 from J, leaving 11 bases between them. CDR3 coding DNA: TGTGCCAGCAGTCCGTTAGATAAGAACACTGAAGCTTTCTTT. This sequence encodes CASSPLDKNTEAFF.

The gene calls are TRBV28 and TRBJ2-7, with 12 nucleotides matching TRBD2. This CDR3 contains 18 residues. From germline, CDR1 is MDHEN and CDR2 SYDVKM. V was clipped by 3 bases and J by 4 bases; unmatched bases: 13. The CDR3 bases are TGTGCCAGCAGTTTCCGACTAGCGGGAGCCAGGGCAACGTACGAGCAGTACTTC. Encoded protein: CASSFRLAGARATYEQYF.

The rearrangement uses TRBV29-1 and TRBJ1-1; the D gene is possibly TRBD1 (5 bases). With 6 bases removed from V and 2 bases from J, the gap between germline ends came to 13 bases. This CDR3 has 13 amino acids. Germline V gene lookup returns CDR1 SQVTM and CDR2 ANQGSEA. Here the CDR3 DNA reads TGCAGCGTGAAGACCAGGGTAAACACTGAAGCTTTCTTT. It translates to CSVKTRVNTEAFF. The variable domain in full, with the rest retrieved from reference TRBV29-1 and TRBJ1-1, is SAVISQKPSRDICQRGTSLTIQCQVDSQVTMMFWYRQQPGQSLTLIATANQGSEATYESGFVIDKFPISRPNLTFSTLTVSNMSPEDSSIYLCSVKTRVNTEAFFGQGTRLTVV.

Here the CDR3 DNA reads TGTGCCAGCTCGCTCGATCAGGTCAATGAGCAGTTCTTC. This sequence encodes CASSLDQVNEQFF. The rearrangement joins TRBV18 to TRBJ2-1; unclear D gene. This CDR3 contains 13 residues. Germline assignment: CDR1 KGHSH and CDR2 LQKENI. The V and J ends lost 6 bases and 6 bases respectively, with 12 bases between them.

The chain has TRBV5-4 and TRBJ2-6; 11 positions agree with TRBD1. The J segment lost 0 bases and the V segment lost 5 bases, leaving 4 bases of the junction unmatched. The CDR3 is 17 residues long. CDR1 SGHNT and CDR2 YYREEE come from the germline V gene (reference sequence). In DNA, the CDR3 is TGTGCCAGCAGTGGACAGGGGGCCTTCTCTGGGGCCAACGTCCTGACTTTC. Translation gives CASSGQGAFSGANVLTF.

The rearrangement uses TRBV30 and TRBJ1-2; TRBD1 matches 7 bases. V lost 6 bases, J lost 6 bases, and 7 bases stayed unmatched. From germline, CDR1 is GTSNPN and CDR2 SVGIG (reference sequence). This CDR3 has 12 amino acids. CDR3 sequence (DNA): TGTGCCTGTGTCAGGGGGAGTGATGGCTACACCTTC. Residues: CACVRGSDGYTF.

This chain joins TRBV18 and TRBJ2-7; D is perhaps TRBD1 (5 bases). The CDR3 totals 14 residues. Trimming shortened V by 0 bases and J by 6 bases, and 12 bases separated the two germline ends. Germline assignment: CDR1 KGHSH and CDR2 LQKENI. In nucleotides, the CDR3 is TGTGCCAGCTCACCACCAGCATTCCAGGGCGAGCAGTACTTC. This sequence encodes CASSPPAFQGEQYF.

The rearrangement uses TRBV27 and TRBJ1-5; 10 bases align to TRBD1. This CDR3 has 18 residues. CDR1 is MNHEY, CDR2 SMNVEV, per germline (reference sequence). V gave up 4 bases and J gave up 4 bases; unmatched junction bases: 13. For the CDR3, the DNA is TGTGCCAGCAGTTCTTCCGGGACAGGGGCCTGGCAGAATCAGCCCCAGCATTTT. It is translated as CASSSSGTGAWQNQPQHF.

This chain connects TRBV6-4 to TRBJ1-1; D is possibly TRBD1 (6 bases). Trimming removed 4 bases from V and 1 base from J, with 16 bases in between. The CDR3 length is 16 residues. CDR1 and CDR2 from the germline V gene are MRHNA and SNTAGT. CDR3 in amino acids: CASSAVLSTGNTEAFF. The CDR3 DNA reads as TGTGCCAGCAGTGCGGTCCTCTCGACAGGGAACACTGAAGCTTTCTTT.

V is TRBV5-4 and J is TRBJ2-7, with 15 bases aligning to TRBD2. There are 17 residues in the CDR3. The V gene end was trimmed by 4 bases and the J gene end by 0 bases; junction bases not matched to a gene: 5. Germline V gene data show CDR1 as SGHNT and CDR2 as YYREEE (reference sequence). The CDR3 sequence is CASSLGLAGGFSYEQYF. CDR3 in DNA: TGTGCCAGCAGCCTTGGACTAGCGGGAGGGTTCTCCTACGAGCAGTACTTC.

This chain uses TRBV5-4 with TRBJ2-2; D possibly corresponds to TRBD2 (5 bases). Germline V CDR1 and CDR2: SGHNT, YYREEE (reference sequence). The V end was cut by 2 bases, the J end by 2 bases, with 19 bases between. The CDR3 totals 18 residues. CDR3 residues: CASSFLRGLQENTGELFF. CDR3 DNA sequence: TGTGCCAGCAGCTTTCTTCGTGGACTCCAAGAAAACACCGGGGAGCTGTTTTTT.

The chain couples TRBV27 to TRBJ1-1; 7 positions match TRBD1. This CDR3 has 15 amino acids. CDR1 is MNHEY, CDR2 SMNVEV, per germline (reference sequence). The trim removed 5 bases at V and 7 bases at J, leaving 13 bases unmatched. CDR3 DNA sequence: TGTGCCAGCAGTCTTCCTTCGACAGGGAGAGGTGAAGCTTTCTTT. It codes for CASSLPSTGRGEAFF.